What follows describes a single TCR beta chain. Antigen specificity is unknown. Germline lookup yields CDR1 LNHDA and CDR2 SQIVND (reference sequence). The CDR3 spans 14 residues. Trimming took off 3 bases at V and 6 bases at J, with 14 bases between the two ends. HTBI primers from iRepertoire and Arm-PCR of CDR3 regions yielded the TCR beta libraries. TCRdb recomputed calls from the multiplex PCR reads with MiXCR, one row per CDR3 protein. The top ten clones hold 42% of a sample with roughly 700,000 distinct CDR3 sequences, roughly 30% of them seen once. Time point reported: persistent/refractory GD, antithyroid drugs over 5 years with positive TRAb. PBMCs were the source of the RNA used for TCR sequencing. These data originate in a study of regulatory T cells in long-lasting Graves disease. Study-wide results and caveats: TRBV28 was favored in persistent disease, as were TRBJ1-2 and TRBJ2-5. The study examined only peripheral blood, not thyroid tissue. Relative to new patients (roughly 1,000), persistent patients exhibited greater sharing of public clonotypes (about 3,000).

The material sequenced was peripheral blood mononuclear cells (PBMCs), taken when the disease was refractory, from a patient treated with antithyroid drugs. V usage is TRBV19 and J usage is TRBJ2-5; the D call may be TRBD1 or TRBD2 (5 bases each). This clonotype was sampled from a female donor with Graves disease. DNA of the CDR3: TGTGCCAGTAGTATCGGGGCACGGGGCCAGACCCAGTACTTC. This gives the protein CASSIGARGQTQYF. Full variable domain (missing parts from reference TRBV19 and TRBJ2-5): DGGITQSPKYLFRKEGQNVTLSCEQNLNHDAMYWYRQDPGQGLRLIYYSQIVNDFQKGDIAEGYSVSREKKESFPLTVTSAQKNPTAFYLCASSIGARGQTQYFGPGTRLLVL.